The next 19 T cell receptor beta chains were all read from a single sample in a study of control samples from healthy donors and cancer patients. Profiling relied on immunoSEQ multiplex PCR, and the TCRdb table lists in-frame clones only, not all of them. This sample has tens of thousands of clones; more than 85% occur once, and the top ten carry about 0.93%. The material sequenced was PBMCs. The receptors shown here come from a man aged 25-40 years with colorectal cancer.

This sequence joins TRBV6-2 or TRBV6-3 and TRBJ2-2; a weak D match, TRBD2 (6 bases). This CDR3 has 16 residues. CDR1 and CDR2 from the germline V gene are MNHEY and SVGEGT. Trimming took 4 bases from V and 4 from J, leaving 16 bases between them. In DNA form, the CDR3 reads TGTGCCAGCAGTTCGGAGGGCTTACCCCTCACCGGGGAGCTGTTTTTT. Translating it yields CASSSEGLPLTGELFF.

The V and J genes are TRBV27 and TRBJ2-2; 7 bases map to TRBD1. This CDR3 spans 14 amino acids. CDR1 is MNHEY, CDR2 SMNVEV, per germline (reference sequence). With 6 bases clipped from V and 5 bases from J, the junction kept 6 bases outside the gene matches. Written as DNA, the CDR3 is TGTGCCAGCAGGAAGGGGGCCGGGACCGGGGAGCTGTTTTTT. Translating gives CASRKGAGTGELFF.

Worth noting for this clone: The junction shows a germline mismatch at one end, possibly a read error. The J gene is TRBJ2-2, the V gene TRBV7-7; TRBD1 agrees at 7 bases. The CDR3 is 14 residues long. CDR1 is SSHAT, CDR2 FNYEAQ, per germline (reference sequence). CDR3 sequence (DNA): TGTGCTAGCAGCTTACGACAGGGTACCGGGGAGCTGTTTTTT. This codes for CASSLRQGTGELFF.

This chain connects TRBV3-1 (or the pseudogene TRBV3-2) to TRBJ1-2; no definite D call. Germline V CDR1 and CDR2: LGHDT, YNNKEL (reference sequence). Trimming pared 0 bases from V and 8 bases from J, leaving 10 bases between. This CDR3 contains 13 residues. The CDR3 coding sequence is TGTGCCAGCAGCCAAGACCCGGGAGGCGGCTACACCTTC. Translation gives CASSQDPGGGYTF.

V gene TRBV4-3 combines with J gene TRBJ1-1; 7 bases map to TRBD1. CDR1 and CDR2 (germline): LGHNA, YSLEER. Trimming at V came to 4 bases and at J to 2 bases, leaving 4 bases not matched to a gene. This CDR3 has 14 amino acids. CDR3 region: CASSRDSTNTEAFF. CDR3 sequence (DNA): TGCGCCAGCAGCCGGGACAGCACTAACACTGAAGCTTTCTTT.

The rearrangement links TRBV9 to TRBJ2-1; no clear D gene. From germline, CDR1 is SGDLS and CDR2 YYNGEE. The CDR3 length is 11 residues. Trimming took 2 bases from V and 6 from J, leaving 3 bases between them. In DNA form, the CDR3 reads TGTGCCAGCAGCGTGAGCAATGAGCAGTTCTTC. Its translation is CASSVSNEQFF. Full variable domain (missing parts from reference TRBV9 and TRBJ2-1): DSGVTQTPKHLITATGQRVTLRCSPRSGDLSVYWYQQSLDQGLQFLIQYYNGEERAKGNILERFSAQQFPDLHSELNLSSLELGDSALYFCASSVSNEQFFGPGTRLTVL.

The CDR3 region is CASSNTGTYGYTF. In DNA, the CDR3 is TGCGCCAGCAGCAATACAGGGACCTATGGCTACACCTTC. The V call is TRBV4-1, the J call TRBJ1-2, with a tentative D call TRBD1 (6 bases). V was trimmed by 5 bases and J by 4 bases, leaving 11 bases between them. The V gene's germline CDR1 is MGHRA and CDR2 YSYEKL. CDR3 size: 13 residues.

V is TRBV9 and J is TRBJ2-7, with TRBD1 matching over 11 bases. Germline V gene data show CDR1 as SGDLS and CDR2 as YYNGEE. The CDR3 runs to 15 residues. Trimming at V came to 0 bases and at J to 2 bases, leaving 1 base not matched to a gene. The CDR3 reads CASSVGGQGAYEQYF. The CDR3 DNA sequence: TGTGCCAGCAGCGTAGGGGGACAGGGGGCCTACGAGCAGTACTTC. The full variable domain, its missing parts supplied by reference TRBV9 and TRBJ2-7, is DSGVTQTPKHLITATGQRVTLRCSPRSGDLSVYWYQQSLDQGLQFLIQYYNGEERAKGNILERFSAQQFPDLHSELNLSSLELGDSALYFCASSVGGQGAYEQYFGPGTRLTVT.

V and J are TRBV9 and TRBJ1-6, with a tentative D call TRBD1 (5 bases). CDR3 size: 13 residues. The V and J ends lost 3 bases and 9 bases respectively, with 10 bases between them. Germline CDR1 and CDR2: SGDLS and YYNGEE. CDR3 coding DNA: TGTGCCAGCAGCGGGGGCGTCGGTTCACCCCTCCACTTT. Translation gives CASSGGVGSPLHF.

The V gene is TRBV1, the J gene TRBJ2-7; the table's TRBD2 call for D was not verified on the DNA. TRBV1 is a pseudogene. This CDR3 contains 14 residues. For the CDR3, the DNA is TGCACCAGCCTCCGAGCGGGGGACCCCTACGAGCAGTACGTC. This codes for CTSLRAGDPYEQYV.

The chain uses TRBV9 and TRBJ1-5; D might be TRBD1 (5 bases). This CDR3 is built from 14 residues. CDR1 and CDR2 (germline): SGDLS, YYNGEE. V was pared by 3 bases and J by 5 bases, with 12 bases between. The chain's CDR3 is CASSAIEGHQPQHF. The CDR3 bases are TGTGCCAGCAGCGCTATTGAGGGGCATCAGCCCCAGCATTTT. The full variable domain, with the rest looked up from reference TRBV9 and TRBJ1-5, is DSGVTQTPKHLITATGQRVTLRCSPRSGDLSVYWYQQSLDQGLQFLIQYYNGEERAKGNILERFSAQQFPDLHSELNLSSLELGDSALYFCASSAIEGHQPQHFGDGTRLSIL.

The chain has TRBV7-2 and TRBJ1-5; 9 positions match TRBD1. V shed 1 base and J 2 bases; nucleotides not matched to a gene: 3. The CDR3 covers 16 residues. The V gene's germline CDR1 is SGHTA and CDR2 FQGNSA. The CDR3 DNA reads TGTGCCAGCAGCTTAGTGAGGACAGGGGGCAATCAGCCCCAGCATTTT. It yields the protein CASSLVRTGGNQPQHF.

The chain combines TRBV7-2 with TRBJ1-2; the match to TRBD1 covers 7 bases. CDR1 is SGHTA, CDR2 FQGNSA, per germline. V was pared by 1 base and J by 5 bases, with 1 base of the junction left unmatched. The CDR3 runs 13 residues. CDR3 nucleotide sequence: TGTGCCAGCAGCTTAGAGGGGGCGTATGGCTACACCTTC. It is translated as CASSLEGAYGYTF.

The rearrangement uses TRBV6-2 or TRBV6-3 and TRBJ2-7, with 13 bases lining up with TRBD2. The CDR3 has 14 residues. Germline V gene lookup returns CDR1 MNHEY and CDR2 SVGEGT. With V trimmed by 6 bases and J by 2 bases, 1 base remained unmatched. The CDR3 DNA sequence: TGTGCCAGCAGCGGACTAGCGGGGGCCTACGAGCAGTACTTC. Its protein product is CASSGLAGAYEQYF.

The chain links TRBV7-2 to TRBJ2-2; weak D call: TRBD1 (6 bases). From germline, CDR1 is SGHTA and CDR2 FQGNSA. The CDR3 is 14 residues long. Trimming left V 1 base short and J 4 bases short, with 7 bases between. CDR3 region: CASSLDRATGELFF. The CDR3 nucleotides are TGTGCCAGCAGCTTAGACAGGGCCACCGGGGAGCTGTTTTTT.

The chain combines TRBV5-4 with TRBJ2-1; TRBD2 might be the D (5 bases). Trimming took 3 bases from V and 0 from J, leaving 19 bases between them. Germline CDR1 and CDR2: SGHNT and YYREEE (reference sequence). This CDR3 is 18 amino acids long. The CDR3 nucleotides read TGTGCCAGCAGCTCAATAACTAGTACCCAGAACTCCTACAATGAGCAGTTCTTC. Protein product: CASSSITSTQNSYNEQFF.

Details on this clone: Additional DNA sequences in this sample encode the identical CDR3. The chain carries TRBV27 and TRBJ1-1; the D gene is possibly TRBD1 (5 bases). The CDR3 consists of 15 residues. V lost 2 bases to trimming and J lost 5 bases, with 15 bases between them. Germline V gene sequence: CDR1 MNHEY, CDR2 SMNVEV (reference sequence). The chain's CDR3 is CASSLRAGEGTEAFF. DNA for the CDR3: TGTGCCAGCAGTTTACGTGCGGGAGAGGGGACTGAAGCTTTCTTT.

CDR3 protein: CAISSKGRAVYNSPLHF. CDR3 nucleotides: TGTGCCATCAGCTCAAAAGGCAGGGCCGTATATAATTCACCCCTCCACTTT. The chain has TRBV10-3 and TRBJ1-6; TRBD1 might be the D (5 bases). Germline CDR1 ENHRY, CDR2 SYGVKD. Trimming took 6 bases from V and 4 from J, leaving 19 bases between them. The CDR3 runs to 17 residues.

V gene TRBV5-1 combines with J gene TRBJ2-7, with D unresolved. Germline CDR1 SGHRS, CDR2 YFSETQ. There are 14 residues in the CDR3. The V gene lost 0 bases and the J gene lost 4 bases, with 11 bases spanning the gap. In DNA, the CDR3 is TGCGCCAGCAGCTTGGTTGGCCCAGCTTACGAGCAGTACTTC. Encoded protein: CASSLVGPAYEQYF. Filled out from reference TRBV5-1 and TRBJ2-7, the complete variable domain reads KAGVTQTPRYLIKTRGQQVTLSCSPISGHRSVSWYQQTPGQGLQFLFEYFSETQRNKGNFPGRFSGRQFSNSRSEMNVSTLELGDSALYLCASSLVGPAYEQYFGPGTRLTVT.